Each of the 24 T cell receptor beta chains below was sequenced from the same sample in a study of early T cells in non-severe SARS-CoV-2 infection. TCRdb re-analysed the 5' RACE reads in MiXCR, keeping a single row per CDR3 protein. The sample gives 100,000 to 150,000 distinct CDR3 sequences, 15% of which show up once; roughly 22% is in the top ten. The sequenced sample consisted of whole blood. These receptors all come from an adult who was a healthcare worker with PCR-confirmed SARS-CoV-2 infection or an uninfected control (not recorded which).

This clonotype was counted between two and nine times. J is TRBJ1-2 and V is TRBV24-1; 7 positions match TRBD1. The CDR3 is 14 residues long. Germline CDR1 reads KGHDR; CDR2 reads SFDVKD. V trimming: 2 bases; J trimming: 3 bases; junction bases outside the gene matches: 2. The CDR3 loop reads CATSDWDRYYGYTF. DNA of the CDR3: TGTGCCACCAGTGATTGGGACAGATACTATGGCTACACCTTC.

This clonotype was seen a few times. V gene TRBV11-1 combines with J gene TRBJ2-3; D gene unclear. The CDR3 spans 13 residues. The V end lost 3 bases, the J end lost 5 bases, and 9 bases lay between the germline ends. Germline V gene lookup returns CDR1 SGHAT and CDR2 FQDESV (reference sequence). CDR3 nucleotide sequence: TGTGCCAGCAGCTTGGCAGGAGTAGATACGCAGTATTTT. Its translation is CASSLAGVDTQYF. Full variable domain (outside the CDR3, taken from reference TRBV11-1 and TRBJ2-3): EAEVAQSPRYKITEKSQAVAFWCDPISGHATLYWYRQILGQGPELLVQFQDESVVDDSQLPKDRFSAERLKGVDSTLKIQPAELGDSAMYLCASSLAGVDTQYFGPGTRLTVL.

By its share, this clonotype is medium-sized. The chain recombines TRBV7-2 with TRBJ2-3, with TRBD1 identical over 9 bases. The ends lost 5 bases at V and 2 bases at J; junction bases unmatched: 2. Germline CDR1 and CDR2: SGHTA and FQGNSA. The CDR3 sequence is 14 residues long. This chain's CDR3 is CASSQQGATDTQYF. CDR3 coding DNA: TGTGCCAGCAGCCAACAGGGGGCCACAGATACGCAGTATTTT.

This clonotype is judged medium-sized. V is TRBV7-9 and J is TRBJ1-1, with D perhaps TRBD1 (5 bases). CDR1 and CDR2 (germline): SEHNR, FQNEAQ (reference sequence). Trimming removed 1 base from V and 4 bases from J, with 7 bases in between. This CDR3 has 13 residues. The CDR3 loop is CASSLGGVTEAFF. In nucleotides, the CDR3 is TGTGCCAGCAGCTTAGGGGGGGTCACTGAAGCTTTCTTT.

The rearrangement joins TRBV5-4 to TRBJ1-6; a weak D match, TRBD1 (6 bases). The CDR3 is 14 amino acids. Germline V lookup: CDR1 SGHNT, CDR2 YYREEE (reference sequence). V lost 3 bases and J 5 bases, leaving 9 bases between the germline ends. The CDR3 coding sequence is TGTGCCAGCAGCTCCAGGGGAAATAATTCACCCCTCCACTTT. It specifies CASSSRGNNSPLHF.

This clonotype appeared a few times. As DNA, the CDR3 is TGTGCCAGCAGGCCGGGACAGGGGAATGAAAAACTGTTTTTT. This gives the protein CASRPGQGNEKLFF. This chain uses TRBV12-3 or TRBV12-4 with TRBJ1-4, with 10 bases identical to TRBD1. V lost 6 bases to trimming and J lost 5 bases; unmatched junction nucleotides: 3. CDR3 size: 14 residues.

The chain combines TRBV7-2 with TRBJ2-3; no clear D gene. Trimming pared 6 bases from V and 5 bases from J, leaving 9 bases between. The CDR3 is 12 amino acids. CDR1 is SGHTA, CDR2 FQGNSA, per germline. CDR3 in DNA: TGTGCCAGCAGTAGGCCCGGAGATACGCAGTATTTT. It encodes CASSRPGDTQYF.

A few counts support this clonotype. The chain combines TRBV2 with TRBJ2-3, with 7 bases identical to TRBD2. V was pared by 6 bases and J by 1 base, with 7 bases of the junction left unmatched. Germline loops: CDR1 SNHLY, CDR2 FYNNEI. The CDR3 extends over 15 amino acids. The CDR3 loop reads CASREIRGGTDTQYF. CDR3 sequence (DNA): TGTGCCAGCAGGGAAATTCGGGGGGGCACAGATACGCAGTATTTT.

The V gene is TRBV6-5, the J gene TRBJ2-3; D may correspond to TRBD1 or TRBD2 (5 bases each). Trimming took off 4 bases at V and 4 bases at J, with 21 bases between the two ends. CDR1 MNHEY and CDR2 SVGAGI come from the germline V gene. The CDR3 has 17 amino acids. The CDR3 DNA reads TGTGCCAGCAGTTCTTGGGGATCAGGGAAGCGGTCAGATACGCAGTATTTT. Protein product: CASSSWGSGKRSDTQYF.

The rearrangement uses TRBV12-3 or TRBV12-4 and TRBJ1-1, with D uncertain. The CDR3 extends over 14 amino acids. Trimming stripped 6 bases from V and 0 bases from J, with 11 bases between. The CDR3 spells CASSKGAVNTEAFF. CDR3 in DNA: TGTGCCAGCAGCAAAGGTGCGGTGAACACTGAAGCTTTCTTT.

V gene TRBV20-1 combines with J gene TRBJ1-1, with no clear D. The CDR3 loop spans 13 amino acids. Per the germline V gene, CDR1 is DFQATT and CDR2 is SNEGSKA (reference sequence). The V gene lost 6 bases and the J gene lost 0 bases, with 11 bases spanning the gap. CDR3 loop: CSAPGRLNTEAFF. DNA of the CDR3: TGCAGTGCACCCGGACGGCTGAACACTGAAGCTTTCTTT.

V usage is TRBV7-9 and J usage is TRBJ1-2; tentatively, D is TRBD1 (6 bases). CDR1 and CDR2 from the germline V gene are SEHNR and FQNEAQ (reference sequence). V dropped 3 bases and J dropped 8 bases, with 13 bases sitting between them. The CDR3 is 13 amino acids. The CDR3 DNA follows: TGTGCCAGCAGCTTTTCCCAGGGACAAGGCTACACCTTC. Translating gives CASSFSQGQGYTF. Drawing the rest from reference TRBV7-9 and TRBJ1-2, the complete variable domain is DTGVSQNPRHKITKRGQNVTFRCDPISEHNRLYWYRQTLGQGPEFLTYFQNEAQLEKSRLLSDRFSAERPKGSFSTLEIQRTEQGDSAMYLCASSFSQGQGYTFGSGTRLTVV.

The chain couples TRBV20-1 to TRBJ2-1; 12 bases line up with TRBD2. The CDR3 spans 15 residues. With V trimmed by 2 bases and J by 8 bases, 7 bases remained unmatched. Germline V gene data show CDR1 as DFQATT and CDR2 as SNEGSKA (reference sequence). CDR3 sequence reads: CSARPSGGALYEQFF. DNA for the CDR3: TGCAGTGCTAGACCTAGCGGGGGGGCCTTATATGAGCAGTTCTTC.

The rearrangement joins TRBV4-2 to TRBJ2-7; TRBD2 matches 8 bases. CDR1 and CDR2 (germline): LGHNA, YNFKEQ. The CDR3 length is 15 residues. Trimming cost V 0 bases and J 7 bases; bases outside gene matches: 8. As DNA, the CDR3 is TGTGCCAGCAGCCAAGATGACCAGCGGGGGAGGGAGCAGTACTTC. This translates into CASSQDDQRGREQYF.

The chain carries TRBV29-1 and TRBJ1-1, with no clear D. Deletions cut 6 bases from V and 2 bases from J, with 16 bases between. This CDR3 has 14 residues. Per germline, CDR1 SQVTM and CDR2 ANQGSEA. The CDR3 loop is CSVVDPRENTEAFF. The CDR3, as DNA: TGCAGCGTGGTCGATCCTAGGGAAAACACTGAAGCTTTCTTT.

Only a few counts were recorded for this clonotype. V and J are TRBV19 and TRBJ2-1; D is perhaps TRBD2 (5 bases). CDR3 size: 15 residues. Germline V gene sequence: CDR1 LNHDA, CDR2 SQIVND (reference sequence). The germline V and J ends were trimmed by 7 bases and 2 bases, with 15 bases remaining between them. CDR3 sequence reads: CASTLLASTYNEQFF. The CDR3 nucleotides read TGTGCCAGTACCCTTCTAGCATCGACCTACAATGAGCAGTTCTTC. The full variable domain, in which reference TRBV19 and TRBJ2-1 provide the parts outside the CDR3, is DGGITQSPKYLFRKEGQNVTLSCEQNLNHDAMYWYRQDPGQGLRLIYYSQIVNDFQKGDIAEGYSVSREKKESFPLTVTSAQKNPTAFYLCASTLLASTYNEQFFGPGTRLTVL.

The genes are TRBV4-1 and TRBJ2-3, with a tentative D call TRBD2 (5 bases). Deletions cut 2 bases from V and 4 bases from J, with 7 bases between. Germline V gene sequence: CDR1 MGHRA, CDR2 YSYEKL. The CDR3 is 13 amino acids. The CDR3 loop reads CASSQRGPDTQYF. Written as DNA, the CDR3 is TGCGCCAGCAGCCAACGCGGGCCAGATACGCAGTATTTT.

The sample holds a few counts of this clonotype. This chain uses TRBV27 with TRBJ2-1; 14 positions match TRBD2. The CDR3 contains 13 residues. J lost 8 bases, V lost 8 bases, and 2 bases had no gene match. Germline V gene sequence: CDR1 MNHEY, CDR2 SMNVEV (reference sequence). The CDR3 sequence is CASGTSGGYEQFF. Written as DNA, the CDR3 is TGTGCCAGCGGGACTAGCGGGGGCTATGAGCAGTTCTTC.

This clonotype appeared a few times. The chain has TRBV7-9 and TRBJ2-5; D might be TRBD1 or TRBD2, each matching 5 bases. Germline values: CDR1 SEHNR, CDR2 FQNEAQ (reference sequence). The CDR3 spans 13 residues. V was shortened by 5 bases and J by 9 bases, with 16 bases between the two germline ends. CDR3 DNA: TGTGCCAGCAGCCCAACTGACGGGGCGCCCCAGTACTTC. Its protein product is CASSPTDGAPQYF. The full variable domain, completed using reference TRBV7-9 and TRBJ2-5, is DTGVSQNPRHKITKRGQNVTFRCDPISEHNRLYWYRQTLGQGPEFLTYFQNEAQLEKSRLLSDRFSAERPKGSFSTLEIQRTEQGDSAMYLCASSPTDGAPQYFGPGTRLLVL.

The rearrangement uses TRBV7-9 and TRBJ2-1; D gene unclear. V gave up 1 base and J gave up 15 bases, with 13 bases separating them. Germline V lookup: CDR1 SEHNR, CDR2 FQNEAQ (reference sequence). The length of the CDR3 is 12 residues. CDR3 in amino acids: CASSLVPPSVFF. In DNA form, the CDR3 reads TGTGCCAGCAGCTTAGTCCCTCCAAGTGTGTTCTTC. The variable domain in full, with the rest retrieved from reference TRBV7-9 and TRBJ2-1, is DTGVSQNPRHKITKRGQNVTFRCDPISEHNRLYWYRQTLGQGPEFLTYFQNEAQLEKSRLLSDRFSAERPKGSFSTLEIQRTEQGDSAMYLCASSLVPPSVFFGPGTRLTVL.

This clonotype was recorded many times. J is TRBJ2-7 and V is TRBV20-1, with D perhaps matching TRBD1 or TRBD2 (5 bases each). Trimming removed 3 bases at V and 2 bases at J, with 11 bases between. The CDR3 extends over 13 amino acids. CDR1 and CDR2 from the germline V gene are DFQATT and SNEGSKA (reference sequence). The CDR3 sequence is CSASGDRPYEQYF. CDR3 in DNA: TGCAGTGCTAGTGGGGACCGGCCCTACGAGCAGTACTTC.

This clonotype was recorded a few times. CDR3 nucleotides: TGTGCCAGCACACTAGCGGGGAGGAATGAGCAGTTCTTC. It yields the protein CASTLAGRNEQFF. The rearrangement links TRBV28 to TRBJ2-1; 10 nucleotides match TRBD2. Germline CDR1 reads MDHEN; CDR2 reads SYDVKM. The CDR3 consists of 13 residues. J gave up 7 bases and V 7 bases, and 4 bases lay outside the gene matches.

The rearrangement joins TRBV4-1 to TRBJ1-4; the D is unclear. Deletions cut 1 base from V and 8 bases from J, with 11 bases between. Germline CDR1 and CDR2: MGHRA and YSYEKL. The CDR3 totals 14 residues. For the CDR3, the DNA is TGCGCCAGCAGCCAAGGCTTGGGGTGGGAAAAACTGTTTTTT. This translates into CASSQGLGWEKLFF.

The sample holds a few counts of this clonotype. The chain employs TRBV4-1 and TRBJ2-2, with a weak D call TRBD1 (6 bases). In germline, CDR1 is MGHRA, CDR2 YSYEKL. The CDR3 sequence is 16 residues long. V gave up 4 bases and J gave up 5 bases, with 17 bases separating them. The CDR3 DNA sequence: TGCGCCAGCAGCCGGACCGGCCACCAGGGGACCGGGGAGCTGTTTTTT. This codes for CASSRTGHQGTGELFF.